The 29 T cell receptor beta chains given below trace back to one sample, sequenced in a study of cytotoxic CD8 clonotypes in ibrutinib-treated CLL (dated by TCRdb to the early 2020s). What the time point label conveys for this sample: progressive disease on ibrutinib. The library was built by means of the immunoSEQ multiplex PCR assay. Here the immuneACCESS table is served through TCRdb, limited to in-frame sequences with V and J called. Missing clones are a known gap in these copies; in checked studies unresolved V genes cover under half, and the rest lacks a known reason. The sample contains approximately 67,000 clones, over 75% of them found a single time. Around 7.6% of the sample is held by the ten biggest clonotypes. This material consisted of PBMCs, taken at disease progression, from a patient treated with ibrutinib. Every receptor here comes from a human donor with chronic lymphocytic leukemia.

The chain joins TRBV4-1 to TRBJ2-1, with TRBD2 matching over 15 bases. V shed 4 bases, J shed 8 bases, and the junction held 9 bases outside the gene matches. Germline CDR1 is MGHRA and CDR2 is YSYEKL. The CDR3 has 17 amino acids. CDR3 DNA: TGCGCCAGCAGCCTCGGACTAGCGGGAGGGCCCAGGGATGAGCAGTTCTTC. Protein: CASSLGLAGGPRDEQFF.

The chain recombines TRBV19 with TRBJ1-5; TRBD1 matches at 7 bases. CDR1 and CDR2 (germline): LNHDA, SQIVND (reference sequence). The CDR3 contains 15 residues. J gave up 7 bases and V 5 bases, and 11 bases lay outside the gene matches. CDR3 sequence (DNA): TGTGCCAGTAGTTCCAGGGGGTTCATCGGACAGCCCCAGCATTTT. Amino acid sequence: CASSSRGFIGQPQHF. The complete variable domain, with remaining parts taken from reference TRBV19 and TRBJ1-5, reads DGGITQSPKYLFRKEGQNVTLSCEQNLNHDAMYWYRQDPGQGLRLIYYSQIVNDFQKGDIAEGYSVSREKKESFPLTVTSAQKNPTAFYLCASSSRGFIGQPQHFGDGTRLSIL.

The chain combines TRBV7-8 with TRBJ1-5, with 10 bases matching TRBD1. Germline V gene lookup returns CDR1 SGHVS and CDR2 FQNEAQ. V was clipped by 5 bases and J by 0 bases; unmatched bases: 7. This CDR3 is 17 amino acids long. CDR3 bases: TGTGCCAGCAGCGGAGGGGGACAGGGGTTTAGCAATCAGCCCCAGCATTTT. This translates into CASSGGGQGFSNQPQHF.

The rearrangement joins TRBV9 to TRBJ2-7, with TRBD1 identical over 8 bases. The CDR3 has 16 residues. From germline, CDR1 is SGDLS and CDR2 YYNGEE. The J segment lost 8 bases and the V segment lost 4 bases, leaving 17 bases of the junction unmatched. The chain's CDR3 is CASSPRDRTATLQQYF. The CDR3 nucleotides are TGTGCCAGCAGCCCAAGGGACAGGACGGCTACGCTTCAGCAGTACTTC.

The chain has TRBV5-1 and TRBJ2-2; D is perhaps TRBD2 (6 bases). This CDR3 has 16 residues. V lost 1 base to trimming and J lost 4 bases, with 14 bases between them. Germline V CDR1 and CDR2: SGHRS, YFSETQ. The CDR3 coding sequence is TGCGCCAGCAGCTTGTCTGGAGGGCCGAGCACCGGGGAGCTGTTTTTT. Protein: CASSLSGGPSTGELFF. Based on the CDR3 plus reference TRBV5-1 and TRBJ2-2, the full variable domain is KAGVTQTPRYLIKTRGQQVTLSCSPISGHRSVSWYQQTPGQGLQFLFEYFSETQRNKGNFPGRFSGRQFSNSRSEMNVSTLELGDSALYLCASSLSGGPSTGELFFGEGSRLTVL.

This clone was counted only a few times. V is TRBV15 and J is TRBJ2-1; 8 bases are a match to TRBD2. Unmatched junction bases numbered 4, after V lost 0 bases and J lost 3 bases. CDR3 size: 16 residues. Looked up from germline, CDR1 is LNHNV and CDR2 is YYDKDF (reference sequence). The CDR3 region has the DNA TGTGCCACCAGCAGAGATCGAAGCGGGGGCTACAATGAGCAGTTCTTC. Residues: CATSRDRSGGYNEQFF.

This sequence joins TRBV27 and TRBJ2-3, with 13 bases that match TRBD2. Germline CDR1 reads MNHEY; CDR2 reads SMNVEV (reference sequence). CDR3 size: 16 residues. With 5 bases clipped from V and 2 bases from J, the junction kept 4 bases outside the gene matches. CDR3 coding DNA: TGTGCCAGCAGTATGGGACTAGCGGGATTCACAGATACGCAGTATTTT. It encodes CASSMGLAGFTDTQYF.

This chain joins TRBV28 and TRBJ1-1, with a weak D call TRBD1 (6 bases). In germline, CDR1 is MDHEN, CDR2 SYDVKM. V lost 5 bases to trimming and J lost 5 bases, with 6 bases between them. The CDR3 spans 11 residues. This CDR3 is CASSRGTEAFF. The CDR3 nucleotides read TGTGCCAGCAGTAGGGGGACTGAAGCTTTCTTT. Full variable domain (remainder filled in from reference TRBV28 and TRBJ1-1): DVKVTQSSRYLVKRTGEKVFLECVQDMDHENMFWYRQDPGLGLRLIYFSYDVKMKEKGDIPEGYSVSREKKERFSLILESASTNQTSMYLCASSRGTEAFFGQGTRLTVV.

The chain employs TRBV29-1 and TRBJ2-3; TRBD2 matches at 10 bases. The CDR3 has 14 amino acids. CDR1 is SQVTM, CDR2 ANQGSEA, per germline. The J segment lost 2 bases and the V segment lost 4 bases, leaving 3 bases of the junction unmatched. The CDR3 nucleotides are TGCAGCGTTGCTACTAGCGGGATCACAGATACGCAGTATTTT. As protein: CSVATSGITDTQYF.

The DNA for the CDR3 is TGTGCCAGCAGTTTAGCAGGGTTAAGGGAGCAGTACTTC. This codes for CASSLAGLREQYF. The V gene is TRBV6-5, the J gene TRBJ2-7; possible D gene TRBD1, 5 bases. This CDR3 comprises 13 residues. V lost 4 bases, J lost 7 bases, and 14 bases lay in between. The germline V gene encodes CDR1 MNHEY and CDR2 SVGAGI.

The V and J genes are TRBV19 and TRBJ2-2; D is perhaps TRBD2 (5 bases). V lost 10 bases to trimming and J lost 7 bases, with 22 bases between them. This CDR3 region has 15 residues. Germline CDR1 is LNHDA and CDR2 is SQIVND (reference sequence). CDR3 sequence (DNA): TGTGCCACCGTGCCTCCTGGACCCCGGGACGGGGAGCTGTTTTTT. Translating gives CATVPPGPRDGELFF.

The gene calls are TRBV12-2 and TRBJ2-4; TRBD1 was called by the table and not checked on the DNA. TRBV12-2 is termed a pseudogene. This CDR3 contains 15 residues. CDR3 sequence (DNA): TGTGCAAGTCGCTTTCCGCAGGGCCGGCTAAACATTCAGTACTTC. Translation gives CASRFPQGRLNIQYF.

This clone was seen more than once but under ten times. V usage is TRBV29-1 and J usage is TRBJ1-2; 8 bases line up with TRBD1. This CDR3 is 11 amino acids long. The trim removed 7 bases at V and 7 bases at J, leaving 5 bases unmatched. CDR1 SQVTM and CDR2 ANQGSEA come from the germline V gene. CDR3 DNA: TGCAGCGGGGAGGACAGGGTTGGCTACACCTTC. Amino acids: CSGEDRVGYTF.

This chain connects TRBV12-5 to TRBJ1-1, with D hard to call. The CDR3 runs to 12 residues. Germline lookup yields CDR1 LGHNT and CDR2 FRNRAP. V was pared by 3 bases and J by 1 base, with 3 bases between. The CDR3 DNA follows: TGTGCTAGTGGTTTCCAGAACACTGAAGCTTTCTTT. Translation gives CASGFQNTEAFF.

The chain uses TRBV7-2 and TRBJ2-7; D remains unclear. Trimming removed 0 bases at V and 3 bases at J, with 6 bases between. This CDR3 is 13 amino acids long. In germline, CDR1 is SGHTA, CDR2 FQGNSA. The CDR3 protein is CASSLAHVYEQYF. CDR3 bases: TGTGCCAGCAGCTTAGCGCACGTCTACGAGCAGTACTTC.

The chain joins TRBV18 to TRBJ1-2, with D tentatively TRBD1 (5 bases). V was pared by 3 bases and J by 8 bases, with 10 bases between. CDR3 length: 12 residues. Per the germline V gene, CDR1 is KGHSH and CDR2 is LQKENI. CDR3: CASSPDSGGYTF. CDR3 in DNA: TGTGCCAGCTCACCTGACAGCGGGGGCTACACCTTC.

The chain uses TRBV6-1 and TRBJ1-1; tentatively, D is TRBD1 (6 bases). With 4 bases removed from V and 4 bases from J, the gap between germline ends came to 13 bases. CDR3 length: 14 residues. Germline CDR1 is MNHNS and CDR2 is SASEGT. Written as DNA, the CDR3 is TGTGCCAGCAGTGGGGTCGTAGGGGGCACTGAAGCTTTCTTT. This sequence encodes CASSGVVGGTEAFF.

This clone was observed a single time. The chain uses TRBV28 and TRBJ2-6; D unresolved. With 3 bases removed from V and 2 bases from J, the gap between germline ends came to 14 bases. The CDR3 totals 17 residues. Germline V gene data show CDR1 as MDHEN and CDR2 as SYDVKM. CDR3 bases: TGTGCCAGCAGTTTTCTGGGTGGAAGGACTGGGGCCAACGTCCTGACTTTC. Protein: CASSFLGGRTGANVLTF.

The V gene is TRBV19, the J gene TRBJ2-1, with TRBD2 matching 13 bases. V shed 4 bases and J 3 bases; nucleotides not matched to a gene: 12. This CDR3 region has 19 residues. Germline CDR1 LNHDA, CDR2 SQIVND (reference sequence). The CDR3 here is CASSTRTTWTSGSYNEQFF. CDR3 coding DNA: TGTGCCAGTAGTACCAGAACAACTTGGACTAGCGGGAGCTACAATGAGCAGTTCTTC.

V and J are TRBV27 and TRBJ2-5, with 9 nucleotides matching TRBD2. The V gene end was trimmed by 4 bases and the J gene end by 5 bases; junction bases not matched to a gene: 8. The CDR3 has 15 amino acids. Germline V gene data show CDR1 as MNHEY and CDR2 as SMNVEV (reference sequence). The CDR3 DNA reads TGTGCCAGCAGTTCTCCTAGCGGGAAGGGCGAGACCCAGTACTTC. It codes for CASSSPSGKGETQYF.

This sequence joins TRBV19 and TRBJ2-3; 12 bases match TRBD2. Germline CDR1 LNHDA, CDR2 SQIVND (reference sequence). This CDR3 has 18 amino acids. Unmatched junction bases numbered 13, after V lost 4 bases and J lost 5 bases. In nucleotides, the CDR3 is TGTGCCAGTAGTAGCACCCCTTCACTAGCGGGAGGCTTAGATACGCAGTATTTT. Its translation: CASSSTPSLAGGLDTQYF.

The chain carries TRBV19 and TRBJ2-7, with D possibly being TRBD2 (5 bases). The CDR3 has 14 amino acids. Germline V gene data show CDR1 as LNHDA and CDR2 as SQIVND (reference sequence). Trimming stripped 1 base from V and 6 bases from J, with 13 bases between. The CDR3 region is CASSIVGVEGEQYF. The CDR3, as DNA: TGTGCCAGTAGTATAGTAGGAGTAGAGGGCGAGCAGTACTTC.

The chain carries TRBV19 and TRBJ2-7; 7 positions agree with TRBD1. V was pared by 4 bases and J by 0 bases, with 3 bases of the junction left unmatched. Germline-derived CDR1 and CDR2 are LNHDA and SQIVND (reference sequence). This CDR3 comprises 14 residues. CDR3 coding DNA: TGTGCCAGTAGTAAAGACAGGGCCTCCTACGAGCAGTACTTC. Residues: CASSKDRASYEQYF.

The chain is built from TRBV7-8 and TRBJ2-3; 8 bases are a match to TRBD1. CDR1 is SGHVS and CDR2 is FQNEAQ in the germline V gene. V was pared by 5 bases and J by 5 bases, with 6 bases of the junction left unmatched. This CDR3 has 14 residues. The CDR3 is CASSRGQGVDTQYF. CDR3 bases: TGTGCCAGCAGCCGCGGACAGGGAGTAGATACGCAGTATTTT.

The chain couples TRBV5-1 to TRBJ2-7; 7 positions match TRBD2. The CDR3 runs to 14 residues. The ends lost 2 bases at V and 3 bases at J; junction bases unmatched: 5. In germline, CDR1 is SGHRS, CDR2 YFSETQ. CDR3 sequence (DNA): TGCGCCAGCAGCTTTATGGCGGGAGACTACGAGCAGTACTTC. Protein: CASSFMAGDYEQYF.

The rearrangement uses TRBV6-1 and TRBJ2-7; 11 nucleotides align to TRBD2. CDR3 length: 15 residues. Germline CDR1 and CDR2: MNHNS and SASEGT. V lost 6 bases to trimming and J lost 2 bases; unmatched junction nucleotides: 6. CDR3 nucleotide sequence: TGTGCCAGCAGGTCGGGACTAGCGGTCACCTACGAGCAGTACTTC. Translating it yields CASRSGLAVTYEQYF.

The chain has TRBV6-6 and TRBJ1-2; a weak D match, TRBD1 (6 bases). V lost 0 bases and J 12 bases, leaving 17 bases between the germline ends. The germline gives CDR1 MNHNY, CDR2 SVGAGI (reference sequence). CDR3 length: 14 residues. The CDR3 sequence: CASSYSNGGRGNTF. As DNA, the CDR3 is TGTGCCAGCAGTTACTCGAATGGGGGCCGTGGAAACACCTTC.

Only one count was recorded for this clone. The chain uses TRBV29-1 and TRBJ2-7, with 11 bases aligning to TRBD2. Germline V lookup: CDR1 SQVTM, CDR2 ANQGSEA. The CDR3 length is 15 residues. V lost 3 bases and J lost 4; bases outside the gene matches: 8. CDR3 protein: CSVDVVSGRGYEQYF. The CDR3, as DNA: TGCAGCGTTGATGTGGTTAGCGGGAGGGGTTACGAGCAGTACTTC.

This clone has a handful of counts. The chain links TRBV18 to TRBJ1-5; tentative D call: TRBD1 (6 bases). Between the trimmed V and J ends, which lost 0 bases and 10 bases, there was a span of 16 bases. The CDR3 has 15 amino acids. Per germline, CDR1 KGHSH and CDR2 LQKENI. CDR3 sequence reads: CASSPPNRDLGPQHF. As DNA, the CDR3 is TGTGCCAGCTCACCACCGAACAGGGACTTGGGACCCCAGCATTTT.